The 24 T cell receptor beta chains reported below all come from one sample, sequenced in a study of CD8 T cells in Susac syndrome. Random hexamers primed reverse transcription of about 0.5 to 1 ug RNA. TCRdb re-analysed the immunoSEQ multiplex PCR reads in MiXCR, keeping a single row per CDR3 protein. Of fewer than 350,000 distinct CDR3 sequences listed, over 75% are singletons. Sequencing was performed on CD8+ T cells from PBMCs. The receptor source for this set is a human donor with multiple sclerosis.

This clonotype was detected only a few times. The chain combines TRBV24-1 with TRBJ2-1, with unresolved D. CDR3 size: 13 residues. Per germline, CDR1 KGHDR and CDR2 SFDVKD. Trimming stripped 5 bases from V and 6 bases from J, with 10 bases between. Here the CDR3 reads CATSVTSGNEQFF. The CDR3 DNA follows: TGTGCCACCAGTGTGACTTCGGGCAATGAGCAGTTCTTC.

V and J are TRBV30 and TRBJ2-7, with no clear D. CDR3 length: 12 amino acids. Looked up from germline, CDR1 is GTSNPN and CDR2 is SVGIG (reference sequence). Trimming took 0 bases from V and 7 from J, leaving 10 bases between them. The CDR3 spells CAWSVWYGEQYF. CDR3 DNA: TGTGCCTGGAGTGTATGGTATGGGGAGCAGTACTTC. Drawing the rest from reference TRBV30 and TRBJ2-7, the complete variable domain is SQTIHQWPATLVQPVGSPLSLECTVEGTSNPNLYWYRQAAGRGLQLLFYSVGIGQISSEVPQNLSASRPQDRQFILSSKKLLLSDSGFYLCAWSVWYGEQYFGPGTRLTVT.

V gene TRBV14 combines with J gene TRBJ1-1, with 7 bases matching TRBD1. Germline CDR1 SGHDN, CDR2 FVKESK. Trimming took 4 bases from V and 0 from J; bases not matched to a gene: 11. This CDR3 is built from 17 residues. Here the CDR3 DNA reads TGTGCCAGCAGCCGAAGGGGGCGCGGGATAATGAACACTGAAGCTTTCTTT. Amino acids: CASSRRGRGIMNTEAFF. Using reference TRBV14 and TRBJ1-1 for the parts outside the CDR3, the full variable domain is EAGVTQFPSHSVIEKGQTVTLRCDPISGHDNLYWYRRVMGKEIKFLLHFVKESKQDESGMPNNRFLAERTGGTYSTLKVQPAELEDSGVYFCASSRRGRGIMNTEAFFGQGTRLTVV.

The chain couples TRBV9 to TRBJ2-1; D possibly corresponds to TRBD2 (6 bases). Looked up from germline, CDR1 is SGDLS and CDR2 is YYNGEE. The CDR3 totals 17 residues. V shed 2 bases and J shed 3 bases, with 18 bases lying between them. The CDR3 DNA reads as TGTGCCAGCAGCGTCACCCCCGGACTATCGTTCTACAATGAGCAGTTCTTC. It codes for CASSVTPGLSFYNEQFF.

The chain is built from TRBV4-3 and TRBJ2-7, with 9 bases that match TRBD1. Germline values: CDR1 LGHNA, CDR2 YSLEER. V was clipped by 0 bases and J by 1 base; unmatched bases: 10. CDR3 length: 18 amino acids. CDR3 sequence reads: CASSQDRGWGQGSYEQYF. In DNA, the CDR3 is TGCGCCAGCAGCCAAGATCGGGGGTGGGGACAGGGATCCTACGAGCAGTACTTC.

This chain uses TRBV6-6 with TRBJ2-5; D call uncertain. Trimming took off 4 bases at V and 3 bases at J, with 12 bases between the two ends. The CDR3 is 14 residues long. Germline V gene lookup returns CDR1 MNHNY and CDR2 SVGAGI (reference sequence). CDR3 region: CASSSAVAEETQYF. The CDR3 DNA sequence: TGTGCCAGCAGTTCGGCGGTCGCCGAAGAGACCCAGTACTTC.

This rearrangement joins TRBV7-9 to TRBJ2-1; 11 bases line up with TRBD2. Germline V gives CDR1 SEHNR, CDR2 FQNEAQ (reference sequence). This CDR3 is built from 17 residues. Unmatched junction bases numbered 6, after V lost 5 bases and J lost 0 bases. The CDR3 DNA reads as TGTGCCAGCAGCGTCGGGACTAGCGGCAGCTCCTACAATGAGCAGTTCTTC. This codes for CASSVGTSGSSYNEQFF.

The chain uses TRBV28 and TRBJ1-1; D remains ambiguous. In germline, CDR1 is MDHEN, CDR2 SYDVKM. The CDR3 runs 15 residues. V was clipped by 3 bases and J by 4 bases, with 15 bases between them. This chain's CDR3 is CASSLYLGQITEAFF. Written as DNA, the CDR3 is TGTGCCAGCAGTTTGTACTTGGGTCAGATCACTGAAGCTTTCTTT.

The chain employs TRBV9 and TRBJ1-5; possibly TRBD1 for D (5 bases). Trimming took 0 bases from V and 7 from J, leaving 14 bases between them. Germline loops: CDR1 SGDLS, CDR2 YYNGEE. The CDR3 loop spans 15 amino acids. The CDR3 DNA reads as TGTGCCAGCAGCGTAGACGGGGCTCTGGGCCAGCCCCAGCATTTT. Amino acids: CASSVDGALGQPQHF.

This clonotype was seen only once. CDR3 nucleotide sequence: TGTGCCATCACGGTTCGAAGCTCTGGAAACACCATATATTTT. Its protein is CAITVRSSGNTIYF. This chain joins TRBV28 and TRBJ1-3; the D is unclear. Germline assignment: CDR1 MDHEN and CDR2 SYDVKM. Between the trimmed V and J ends, which lost 10 bases and 0 bases, there was a span of 13 bases. CDR3 length: 14 residues. Drawing the rest from reference TRBV28 and TRBJ1-3, the complete variable domain is DVKVTQSSRYLVKRTGEKVFLECVQDMDHENMFWYRQDPGLGLRLIYFSYDVKMKEKGDIPEGYSVSREKKERFSLILESASTNQTSMYLCAITVRSSGNTIYFGEGSWLTVV.

This clonotype appeared a few times. V is TRBV6-6 and J is TRBJ2-7; TRBD2 agrees at 10 bases. The CDR3 is 16 residues long. Losses at the gene ends were 0 bases for V and 2 bases for J; bases not matched to a gene: 4. Per germline, CDR1 MNHNY and CDR2 SVGAGI (reference sequence). CDR3 protein: CASSYSFTSGTYEQYF. CDR3 DNA sequence: TGTGCCAGCAGTTACTCGTTTACTAGCGGGACCTACGAGCAGTACTTC.

The genes are TRBV27 and TRBJ1-2, with a tentative D call TRBD1 (6 bases). This CDR3 spans 15 amino acids. The germline V gene encodes CDR1 MNHEY and CDR2 SMNVEV (reference sequence). Between the trimmed V and J ends, which lost 2 bases and 3 bases, there was a span of 13 bases. CDR3 protein: CASSLNQYRDYGYTF. CDR3 bases: TGTGCCAGCAGTTTAAATCAGTACAGGGACTATGGCTACACCTTC.

This chain connects TRBV6-1 to TRBJ2-5; no reliable D call. Germline loops: CDR1 MNHNS, CDR2 SASEGT. The CDR3 has 15 amino acids. Trimming cost V 2 bases and J 5 bases, with 15 bases left between them. Written as DNA, the CDR3 is TGTGCCAGCAGTGAAACCCCCGAGTTCGGGGAGACCCAGTACTTC. Translating it yields CASSETPEFGETQYF.

This sequence joins TRBV29-1 and TRBJ2-1; TRBD2 agrees at 10 bases. The CDR3 sequence is 19 residues long. Germline lookup yields CDR1 SQVTM and CDR2 ANQGSEA. J gave up 0 bases and V 3 bases, and 14 bases lay outside the gene matches. For the CDR3, the DNA is TGCAGCGTTGACCCGAACCCCTATCTAGCGGGAGCCTCCTACAATGAGCAGTTCTTC. This codes for CSVDPNPYLAGASYNEQFF.

The sample holds a few counts of this clonotype. This chain joins TRBV19 and TRBJ2-1; 7 positions match TRBD2. CDR3 length: 14 residues. With V trimmed by 7 bases and J by 8 bases, 11 bases remained unmatched. From germline, CDR1 is LNHDA and CDR2 SQIVND (reference sequence). CDR3 region: CASNPGLVSDEQFF. CDR3 nucleotides: TGTGCCAGTAACCCTGGACTAGTTAGTGATGAGCAGTTCTTC.

This clonotype has only a few counts. The chain employs TRBV5-4 and TRBJ1-5; D possibly corresponds to TRBD1 (6 bases). The V gene's germline CDR1 is SGHNT and CDR2 YYREEE (reference sequence). There are 14 residues in the CDR3. V lost 2 bases, J lost 6 bases, and 12 bases lay in between. For the CDR3, the DNA is TGTGCCAGCAGCTTCTCCGGGGGCAGTCAGCCCCAGCATTTT. It codes for CASSFSGGSQPQHF.

This chain joins TRBV9 and TRBJ2-7, with D possibly matching TRBD1 (6 bases). Germline CDR1 SGDLS, CDR2 YYNGEE. Trimming shortened V by 4 bases and J by 3 bases, and 14 bases separated the two germline ends. The CDR3 totals 14 residues. CDR3 region: CASSPGDILYEQYF. DNA of the CDR3: TGTGCCAGCAGCCCAGGGGACATCCTCTACGAGCAGTACTTC.

The chain has TRBV24-1 and TRBJ1-5; D is uncertain. Germline lookup yields CDR1 KGHDR and CDR2 SFDVKD. The CDR3 totals 16 residues. The V end was cut by 3 bases, the J end by 7 bases, with 18 bases between. The CDR3 nucleotides are TGTGCCACCAGTGATAGCGGTCCTGCTTTCGGGCAGCCCCAGCATTTT. Its protein is CATSDSGPAFGQPQHF.

The chain combines TRBV19 with TRBJ2-1, with a possible D match to TRBD2 (6 bases). Trimming removed 2 bases from V and 2 bases from J, with 10 bases in between. Germline V gives CDR1 LNHDA, CDR2 SQIVND (reference sequence). There are 15 residues in the CDR3. The CDR3 DNA sequence: TGTGCCAGTAGTATAAAGGCGGGACCCTACAATGAGCAGTTCTTC. Translation gives CASSIKAGPYNEQFF.

In this sample, this clonotype turned up a few times. V gene TRBV19 combines with J gene TRBJ1-5; a weak D match, TRBD1 (5 bases). The V end was cut by 4 bases, the J end by 1 base, with 8 bases between. The CDR3 length is 14 residues. The germline V gene has CDR1 LNHDA and CDR2 SQIVND (reference sequence). The CDR3 DNA reads TGTGCCAGTAGTAGATGGGACAGCAATCAGCCCCAGCATTTT. This codes for CASSRWDSNQPQHF. The variable domain in full, completed from reference TRBV19 and TRBJ1-5, reads DGGITQSPKYLFRKEGQNVTLSCEQNLNHDAMYWYRQDPGQGLRLIYYSQIVNDFQKGDIAEGYSVSREKKESFPLTVTSAQKNPTAFYLCASSRWDSNQPQHFGDGTRLSIL.

The chain is built from TRBV6-6 and TRBJ2-7; D unresolved. The CDR3 sequence is 12 residues long. Germline-derived CDR1 and CDR2 are MNHNY and SVGAGI (reference sequence). The V gene lost 8 bases and the J gene lost 3 bases, with 11 bases spanning the gap. CDR3 sequence: CASRSTSYEQYF. In DNA, the CDR3 is TGTGCCAGCCGCTCCACCAGCTACGAGCAGTACTTC.

The chain links TRBV20-1 to TRBJ2-2, with a weak D call TRBD1 (5 bases). The CDR3 has 16 amino acids. V lost 0 bases to trimming and J lost 6 bases, with 17 bases between them. CDR1 DFQATT and CDR2 SNEGSKA come from the germline V gene (reference sequence). CDR3 in amino acids: CSARDGPGFNSGELFF. In DNA form, the CDR3 reads TGCAGTGCTAGAGATGGCCCAGGGTTTAACTCCGGGGAGCTGTTTTTT.

The J gene is TRBJ2-6, the V gene TRBV3-1; the match to TRBD1 covers 10 bases. J lost 2 bases, V lost 4 bases, and 5 bases had no gene match. Germline CDR1 is LGHDT and CDR2 is YNNKEL (reference sequence). This CDR3 has 17 residues. The CDR3 is CASSLTGGRAGANVLTF. DNA for the CDR3: TGTGCCAGCAGCCTGACAGGGGGCAGGGCTGGGGCCAACGTCCTGACTTTC.

J is TRBJ2-3 and V is TRBV7-9; 10 nucleotides line up with TRBD2. V gave up 7 bases and J gave up 4 bases; unmatched junction bases: 8. The CDR3 is 15 residues long. Germline CDR1 reads SEHNR; CDR2 reads FQNEAQ (reference sequence). The CDR3 reads CASIASGSGSDTQYF. CDR3 nucleotides: TGTGCCAGCATCGCTAGCGGGAGCGGTTCAGATACGCAGTATTTT.